The rows below give T cell receptor beta chains drawn from one sample of a study of regulatory T cells in long-lasting Graves disease. TCRdb reanalysed the multiplex PCR reads using MiXCR and keeps one entry per CDR3 protein. The sample includes some 230,000 distinct CDR3 sequences, around 19% of them seen just once. The source material was peripheral blood mononuclear cells (PBMCs), sampled at new diagnosis, from a patient treated with antithyroid drugs. These receptors came from a female donor with Graves disease. Each CDR3 is given with its conserved first and last residue. The D gene is left open where the match is weak. Some rows have no size entry. The others give once, few or many, or a class for an expanded clone.

CDR3nt,CDR3aa,j_gene,v_gene,d_gene,abundance
TGTGCCAGCATCGGGTCGAGGGGTAATTCACCCCTCCACTTT,CASIGSRGNSPLHF,TRBJ1-6,TRBV2,NA,NA
TGTGCCATCAAGGGGACCTCTAAGGGCAGACGGACCCAGTACTTC,CAIKGTSKGRRTQYF,TRBJ2-5,TRBV10-3,NA,many
TGTGCCAGCAGCCTCCAGGGGGCGCGGGTCACTGAAGCTTTCTTT,CASSLQGARVTEAFF,TRBJ1-1,TRBV7-3,TRBD1,many
TGTGCCAGCAGTACGAGTGCTAGCGGGACGGACCCCCACTTC,CASSTSASGTDPHF,TRBJ2-7,TRBV27,TRBD2,NA
TGTGCCAGCAGCGCCTTGGGGGGCTCCTACAATGAGCAGTTCTTC,CASSALGGSYNEQFF,TRBJ2-1,TRBV7-3,NA,many
TGTGCCAGCAGTTCCTATAGCGGGAGCTCCTACGAGCAGTACTTC,CASSSYSGSSYEQYF,TRBJ2-7,TRBV28,TRBD2,many
TGTGCCAGCAGTCTGGGAAACACCATATATTTT,CASSLGNTIYF,TRBJ1-3,TRBV2,NA,many
TGTGCCTGGAGTACACTAGCGGGAGCCAATGAGCAGTTCTTC,CAWSTLAGANEQFF,TRBJ2-1,TRBV30,TRBD2,many
TGTGCTAGCAGCAAAGGGGAGTTCCAAGAGACCCAGTACTTC,CASSKGEFQETQYF,TRBJ2-5,TRBV7-7,NA,once
TGTGCCAGCAGTTTATGGCGGGCTTCGCGGAATGAGCAGTTCTTC,CASSLWRASRNEQFF,TRBJ2-1,TRBV28,NA,many
TGTGCCAGCAGGGGACTAGCGGGAGCCCAAAACATTCAGTACTTC,CASRGLAGAQNIQYF,TRBJ2-4,TRBV6-1,TRBD2,many
TGTGCCAGCAGAACACAGGGCCGGACCTACGAGCAGTACTTC,CASRTQGRTYEQYF,TRBJ2-7,TRBV12-3/TRBV12-4,NA,many
TGCGCCAGCAGCCAAGTATTCCGGACAAGGGATAACACTGAAGCTTTCTTT,CASSQVFRTRDNTEAFF,TRBJ1-1,TRBV4-1,NA,NA
TGTGCCAGCAGACATCTGACCGGGACAGGGTTTTACGAGCAGTACTTC,CASRHLTGTGFYEQYF,TRBJ2-7,TRBV27,TRBD1,many
TGTGCCAGCAGTTGGCTGGCCCGACGGACCTACAATGAGCAGTTCTTC,CASSWLARRTYNEQFF,TRBJ2-1,TRBV6-5,NA,many
TGTGCCAGCAGTGGGTCCTCTGAGACCCAGTACTTC,CASSGSSETQYF,TRBJ2-5,TRBV12-3/TRBV12-4,NA,many
TGTGCCAGCAGTTCCCTGACCGAACGACTCGAATCTGGAAACACCATATATTTT,CASSSLTERLESGNTIYF,TRBJ1-3,TRBV28,NA,many
TGCGCCAGCCGGCGTAGCGGGGACACCGGGGAGCTGTTTTTT,CASRRSGDTGELFF,TRBJ2-2,TRBV5-1,TRBD2,many
TGTGCCAGCAGCGTAGAGGGGACTAGCGGGGACCAAGAGACCCAGTACTTC,CASSVEGTSGDQETQYF,TRBJ2-5,TRBV9,TRBD2,once
TGTGCCAGTAGCGACTTTAACTCTGGAAACACCATATATTTT,CASSDFNSGNTIYF,TRBJ1-3,TRBV19,NA,many
TGTGCCAGCTCACCAGAGAGTTACAGGGACACTGAAGCTTTCTTT,CASSPESYRDTEAFF,TRBJ1-1,TRBV18,NA,many
TGTGCCAGCAGCCATATGGAAGAGGGGACAGGGGGGGTTCAGCCCCAGCATTTT,CASSHMEEGTGGVQPQHF,TRBJ1-5,TRBV3-1,TRBD1,many
TGTGCCAGCAGTTTCCAGACTAGCGGGGGTGGGCGTGAGCAGTTCTTC,CASSFQTSGGGREQFF,TRBJ2-1,TRBV6-2/TRBV6-3,TRBD2,many
TGTGCCAGCTCACCCGACAGAACCCTAGCCAAAAACATTCAGTACTTC,CASSPDRTLAKNIQYF,TRBJ2-4,TRBV18,NA,many
TGTGCCAGCAGCTTAGCGACCGGGACTAGCGACCCCTACGAGCAGTACTTC,CASSLATGTSDPYEQYF,TRBJ2-7,TRBV11-3,TRBD2,many
TGCAGTGCTAGAGATGCCTTGAAGGGTGAGCAGTTCTTC,CSARDALKGEQFF,TRBJ2-1,TRBV20-1,NA,many
TGTGCCAGTAGTATCGGACTACGCGCCTACAATGAGCAGTTCTTC,CASSIGLRAYNEQFF,TRBJ2-1,TRBV19,NA,many
TGTGCCAGCAGTTCGGGCAGGGTCTACGAGCAGTACTTC,CASSSGRVYEQYF,TRBJ2-7,TRBV28,NA,many
TGTGCCACCAGTGATTCCAAAGGGCATTACGGGGAGCTGTTTTTT,CATSDSKGHYGELFF,TRBJ2-2,TRBV24-1,NA,many
TGTGCCAGCAGTGCACTGGACAGGGGGCTGTCCTACGAGCAGTACTTC,CASSALDRGLSYEQYF,TRBJ2-7,TRBV6-1,TRBD1,many
TGTGCCAGCAGCCCCGGACTCCAACGTCACGATGAGCAGTTCTTC,CASSPGLQRHDEQFF,TRBJ2-1,TRBV11-3,NA,NA
TGTGCCACCAGTGATTTGTCCCGAATGCAGGGGAGCGGCACCGGGGAGCTGTTTTTT,CATSDLSRMQGSGTGELFF,TRBJ2-2,TRBV24-1,NA,many
TGTGCCAGCAGTTTAGGGCGGGAGGGCCTAAACACCGGGGAGCTGTTTTTT,CASSLGREGLNTGELFF,TRBJ2-2,TRBV28,TRBD2,many
TGTGCCAGCAGTTACCGGGGGTCGAACACTGAAGCTTTCTTT,CASSYRGSNTEAFF,TRBJ1-1,TRBV25-1,NA,many
TGTGCCAGCAGTCTTCTAACGACCGATTATAGCAATCAGCCCCAGCATTTT,CASSLLTTDYSNQPQHF,TRBJ1-5,TRBV7-2,NA,many
TGTGCCAGCAGCCGACAGGGACCCTACGAGCAGTACTTC,CASSRQGPYEQYF,TRBJ2-7,TRBV3-1,TRBD1,many
TGTGCCAGCAGCACCGACCGCCTAGCTCCGGAGGAAGAGACCCAGTACTTC,CASSTDRLAPEEETQYF,TRBJ2-5,TRBV11-2,NA,many
TGCAGTGCTAGTAAGGACAGAGGACCCGAAAAACTGTTTTTT,CSASKDRGPEKLFF,TRBJ1-4,TRBV20-1,NA,many
TGTGCCTGGAGTGTACCCAGGTTAGAGACCCAGTACTTC,CAWSVPRLETQYF,TRBJ2-5,TRBV30,NA,many
TGTGCCACCAGCAGAGATAGCGGGGCGGGCCTCTCCTACGAGCAGTACTTC,CATSRDSGAGLSYEQYF,TRBJ2-7,TRBV15,TRBD2,many
TGTGCCAGCAGACCACCTGGGACAGTTGAAGCTTTCTTT,CASRPPGTVEAFF,TRBJ1-1,TRBV11-3,TRBD1,NA
TGTGCCAGCAGTAAGGGGGGGGAGGGAGCTAACTATGGCTACACCTTC,CASSKGGEGANYGYTF,TRBJ1-2,TRBV27,NA,many
TGTGCCAGCAGTGCGGGACTAGCGCATGATGGGGATGAGCAGTTCTTC,CASSAGLAHDGDEQFF,TRBJ2-1,TRBV2,TRBD2,NA
TGTGCCAGCAGGCCTTTATACAACACTGAAGCTTTCTTT,CASRPLYNTEAFF,TRBJ1-1,TRBV6-1,NA,few
TGTGCCAGCGGAGACACGAGGAAGGGACGTGGCTATGGCTACACCTTC,CASGDTRKGRGYGYTF,TRBJ1-2,TRBV5-8,NA,NA
TGTGCCAGCAGTCACCAGGCAAGAGGGGAAGCTTTCTTT,CASSHQARGEAFF,TRBJ1-1,TRBV11-3,NA,many
TGTGCCAGCACCCGAGATAGCTTCGGCAATCAGCCCCAGCATTTT,CASTRDSFGNQPQHF,TRBJ1-5,TRBV2,NA,many
TGTGCCAGCAGTTCCCAAAGGCGTCGCAATCAGCCCCAGCATTTT,CASSSQRRRNQPQHF,TRBJ1-5,TRBV2,NA,many
TGCGCCAGCAGCCAAGCGAGCGGGAGGAATTCCTACAATGAGCAGTTCTTC,CASSQASGRNSYNEQFF,TRBJ2-1,TRBV4-1,TRBD2,many
TGTGCCAGCTCACACGGACAGGAAGCTTACGAGCAGTACTTC,CASSHGQEAYEQYF,TRBJ2-7,TRBV18,TRBD1,many
TGTGCCAGCAGTTACTCGAAAGCGGCCAGGCAGCCCCAGCATTTT,CASSYSKAARQPQHF,TRBJ1-5,TRBV6-2/TRBV6-3,NA,few